A selection of T cell receptor beta chains follows, all from one sample in a study of vaccination effects on CD4 cells after COVID-19. These receptors lack a known antigen. Using immunoSEQ multiplex PCR, the repertoire was profiled, and TCRdb retains in-frame clones only, with some absent. This sample has tens of thousands of clones, with roughly three quarters found just once. Sequenced material: CD4+ T cells from PBMCs cultured with HCoV-NL63 spike peptides, taken before COVID-19 vaccination. Source of these receptors: a human donor who received a COVID-19 vaccine. Each CDR3 is given with its conserved first and last residue. The order of the fields is clone size, CDR3 length, J gene, D gene, V gene, CDR3 DNA, CDR3 protein. The D gene is left open where the match is weak. Clone size appears in some rows only: once, few, many, or a class for an expanded clone.

. | 13 | TRBJ1-2 | TRBD1 | TRBV7-2 | TGTGCCAGCAGCCGGACAGGGTCCTATGGCTACACCTTC | CASSRTGSYGYTF
once | 14 | TRBJ2-1 | TRBD1 | TRBV19 | TGTGCCAGTACCAACGAGAGGGGGCACAATGAGCAGTTCTTC | CASTNERGHNEQFF
. | 14 | TRBJ1-4 | . | TRBV6-5 | TGTGCCAGCAGTTATGGGCGGAAGAATGAAAAACTGTTTTTT | CASSYGRKNEKLFF
once | 16 | TRBJ2-1 | TRBD1 | TRBV6-6 | TGTGCCAGCAGTTCCTCCGGGACAGGGGGCTACAATGAGCAGTTCTTC | CASSSSGTGGYNEQFF
. | 17 | TRBJ1-5 | TRBD1 | TRBV7-8 | TGTGCCAGCAGCTTAGATCGGACAGGGTCGGGCAATCAGCCCCAGCATTTT | CASSLDRTGSGNQPQHF
once | 14 | TRBJ2-3 | TRBD1 | TRBV6-4 | TGTGCCAGCAGTGCCACAGGGGACACAGATACGCAGTATTTT | CASSATGDTDTQYF
. | 17 | TRBJ2-4 | . | TRBV27 | TGTGCCAGCAGCCCGGTGTGGAGGGGACGAGCCAAAAACATTCAGTACTTC | CASSPVWRGRAKNIQYF
. | 13 | TRBJ2-3 | . | TRBV11-3 | TGTGCCAGCAGCCTCGTGGCGCGGGGTACGCAGTATTTT | CASSLVARGTQYF
. | 13 | TRBJ2-1 | . | TRBV24-1 | TGTGCCACCAGTGATTTTCCCGGGGATGAGCAGTTCTTC | CATSDFPGDEQFF
. | 15 | TRBJ1-5 | TRBD1 | TRBV28 | TGTGCCAGCAGTTTGGGGGACAGGGGAGGTCAGCCCCAGCATTTT | CASSLGDRGGQPQHF
. | 14 | TRBJ1-2 | . | TRBV3-1/TRBV3-2 | TGTGCCAGCAGCCAATATGGCGGAAACTATGGCTACACCTTC | CASSQYGGNYGYTF
. | 14 | TRBJ2-3 | . | TRBV7-3 | TGTGCCAGCAGCTTAACAAGTAGCACAGATACGCAGTATTTT | CASSLTSSTDTQYF
. | 15 | TRBJ2-5 | TRBD1 | TRBV5-4 | TGTGCCAGCAGCTCCACAGGGGGCGAGGGAGAGACCCAGTACTTC | CASSSTGGEGETQYF
few | 17 | TRBJ2-3 | TRBD1 | TRBV11-3 | TGTGCCAGCAGCTCCGGCGACAGGGGGCGAAGCACAGATACGCAGTATTTT | CASSSGDRGRSTDTQYF
. | 16 | TRBJ2-1 | TRBD1 | TRBV24-1 | TGTGCCACCAGTGACCTGACAGGGGGCTCCTACAATGAGCAGTTCTTC | CATSDLTGGSYNEQFF
. | 16 | TRBJ2-3 | TRBD2 | TRBV24-1 | TGTGCCACCAGTGATCCCGGGAGGGGGATGTCAGATACGCAGTATTTT | CATSDPGRGMSDTQYF
. | 17 | TRBJ1-1 | TRBD1 | TRBV27 | TGTGCCAGCGTCCCGGTACCTTGGGTCGGGACAGTCACTGAAGCTTTCTTT | CASVPVPWVGTVTEAFF
. | 16 | TRBJ1-2 | . | TRBV27 | TGTGCCAGCAGTCCCGGGGGATTCGGGACCAACTATGGCTACACCTTC | CASSPGGFGTNYGYTF
once | 15 | TRBJ2-5 | TRBD2 | TRBV2 | TGTGCCAGCAGTATAAGCGGGGGAGCCATCGGGACCCAGTACTTC | CASSISGGAIGTQYF
few | 13 | TRBJ1-1 | TRBD1 | TRBV29-1 | TGCAGCGTCCAGCGACAGGGGAGAACTGAAGCTTTCTTT | CSVQRQGRTEAFF
. | 15 | TRBJ1-5 | . | TRBV7-2 | TGTGCCAGCAGCGCATACACAGGGCAGGATCAGCCCCAGCATTTT | CASSAYTGQDQPQHF
. | 16 | TRBJ1-1 | . | TRBV27 | TGTGCCAGCAGTTTATCCGAACAGGCTCCGAACACTGAAGCTTTCTTT | CASSLSEQAPNTEAFF
few | 13 | TRBJ1-5 | . | TRBV5-1 | TGCGCCAGCAGCGCCAGGGGCGGCCAGCCCCAGCATTTT | CASSARGGQPQHF
. | 16 | TRBJ2-3 | . | TRBV18 | TGTGCCAGCTCACCATTGGGGCTGGGGCAGGCAGATACGCAGTATTTT | CASSPLGLGQADTQYF
. | 16 | TRBJ2-1 | TRBD2 | TRBV24-1 | TGTGCCACCAGTGACCCGACTAGCGGGGGAAGGAATGAGCAGTTCTTC | CATSDPTSGGRNEQFF
. | 13 | TRBJ1-2 | . | TRBV9 | TGTGCCAGCAGCGTAGAGGGGACCTATGGCTACACCTTC | CASSVEGTYGYTF
. | 15 | TRBJ1-4 | TRBD1 | TRBV28 | TGTGCCAGCAGGCCAGGGGGGAAAACTAATGAAAAACTGTTTTTT | CASRPGGKTNEKLFF
. | 16 | TRBJ2-5 | TRBD1 | TRBV6-2/TRBV6-3 | TGTGCCAGCAGTTACTCCCGGGACAGGGGGCCAGAGACCCAGTACTTC | CASSYSRDRGPETQYF
. | 17 | TRBJ2-2 | . | TRBV4-1 | TGCGCCAGCAGCCAAGATTGGAATAGCGGTATGTCCGGGGAGCTGTTTTTT | CASSQDWNSGMSGELFF
. | 17 | TRBJ2-2 | . | TRBV24-1 | TGTGCCACCAGTGATCCCGGTGAAAGGGGCTATGACGGGGAGCTGTTTTTT | CATSDPGERGYDGELFF
once | 15 | TRBJ2-5 | TRBD1 | TRBV6-5 | TGTGCCAGCAGCCGCCCCTGGACAGGGGGCGCGACCCAGTACTTC | CASSRPWTGGATQYF
few | 12 | TRBJ1-5 | . | TRBV19 | TGTGCCAGTAGTTATAGCAATCAGCCCCAGCATTTT | CASSYSNQPQHF
. | 15 | TRBJ1-5 | TRBD1 | TRBV28 | TGTGCCAGCAGTTCGCGACAGGGTGGGGGTCAGCCCCAGCATTTT | CASSSRQGGGQPQHF
. | 13 | TRBJ1-6 | . | TRBV5-1 | TGCGCCAGCAAATCACAGGGTCATCTTCCCCTCCACTTT | CASKSQGHLPLHF
. | 16 | TRBJ1-5 | . | TRBV2 | TGTGCCAGCAGTGAAGGCCCTTGGGGGGGGGTTCAGCCCCAGCATTTT | CASSEGPWGGVQPQHF
. | 15 | TRBJ2-5 | . | TRBV5-6 | TGTGCCAGCAGCTTGGACCAGGGGCATCAAGAGACCCAGTACTTC | CASSLDQGHQETQYF
. | 16 | TRBJ2-3 | TRBD1 | TRBV5-1 | TGCGCCAGCAGCCTTACGACAGGGGCTATCGCAGATACGCAGTATTTT | CASSLTTGAIADTQYF
. | 21 | TRBJ2-5 | . | TRBV24-1 | TGTGCCACCAGTGATCCGGGAGGATTCACAGGGGGATTGGTTTGGCAAGAGACCCAGTACTTC | CATSDPGGFTGGLVWQETQYF
. | 13 | TRBJ2-2 | . | TRBV10-3 | TGTGCCATCGACAGTTCGAACACCGGGGAGCTGTTTTTT | CAIDSSNTGELFF
. | 15 | TRBJ2-5 | TRBD1 | TRBV7-3 | TGTGCCAGCAGCTCGGGACAGGGGCCTAGGGAGACCCAGTACTTC | CASSSGQGPRETQYF
few | 14 | TRBJ1-4 | . | TRBV18 | TGTGCCAGCTCACCTGGGGCAATGGGTGAAAAACTGTTTTTT | CASSPGAMGEKLFF
. | 13 | TRBJ1-2 | . | TRBV7-2 | TGTGCCAGCAGCTCCTCGAAGGTCTATGGCTACACCTTC | CASSSSKVYGYTF
once | 16 | TRBJ2-5 | . | TRBV3-1/TRBV3-2 | TGTGCCAGCAGCCAACCGACCACCGGACCCGGAAAGACCCAGTACTTC | CASSQPTTGPGKTQYF
few | 15 | TRBJ2-2 | . | TRBV5-1 | TGCGCCAGCAGAACGGAAAGCTTGAACACCGGGGAGCTGTTTTTT | CASRTESLNTGELFF
few | 14 | TRBJ1-2 | TRBD1 | TRBV24-1 | TGTGCCACCAGTGATCTGCGGACAGGGCATGGCTACACCTTC | CATSDLRTGHGYTF
. | 16 | TRBJ1-5 | . | TRBV5-5 | TGTGCCAGCAGCCTCGGGCCACAGGTTAGCAATCAGCCCCAGCATTTT | CASSLGPQVSNQPQHF